This entry lists 11 T cell receptor beta chains sequenced from one sample in a study of T-cell memory formation after mild COVID-19. TCRdb re-analysed the 5' RACE reads in MiXCR, keeping a single row per CDR3 protein. The table includes about 13,000 distinct CDR3 sequences, roughly 17% detected once. Source material: PBMCs or a T cell subset sorted from them (not recorded which). The receptors come from a man between 18 and 29 years old who had mild COVID-19 (a few samples of this study predate the infection). Cell type and time point are not known.

Ten or more counts support this clonotype. This sequence joins TRBV7-9 and TRBJ2-4; no firm D call. Germline V gene lookup returns CDR1 SEHNR and CDR2 FQNEAQ (reference sequence). The CDR3 is 14 amino acids. V was trimmed by 0 bases and J by 0 bases, leaving 3 bases between them. DNA of the CDR3: TGTGCCAGCAGCTTAGCATTAGCCAAAAACATTCAGTACTTC. Its translation: CASSLALAKNIQYF.

This clonotype has ten or more counts. The chain joins TRBV28 to TRBJ1-1; D possibly corresponds to TRBD1 (5 bases). This CDR3 has 15 residues. The germline CDR1 and CDR2 sequences are MDHEN and SYDVKM. Deletions cut 3 bases from V and 2 bases from J, with 13 bases between. This CDR3 reads CASSFQGLPNTEAFF. The CDR3 DNA follows: TGTGCCAGCAGTTTCCAGGGCCTGCCAAACACTGAAGCTTTCTTT.

This clonotype was detected only once. The final CDR3 position lacks the conserved phenylalanine or tryptophan, pointing to a likely read error. The chain combines TRBV28 with TRBJ2-5, with TRBD1 matching over 9 bases. CDR1 MDHEN and CDR2 SYDVKM come from the germline V gene. This CDR3 contains 15 residues. Unmatched junction bases numbered 12, after V lost 8 bases and J lost 5 bases. The CDR3 protein is CASGPGTGLRETQYL. DNA for the CDR3: TGTGCCAGCGGACCTGGGACAGGGTTACGCGAGACCCAGTACTTA.

This clonotype was seen only a few times. This chain uses TRBV7-2 with TRBJ2-1; D not certain. The CDR3 has 15 amino acids. Germline V gene data show CDR1 as SGHTA and CDR2 as FQGNSA. Trimming pared 7 bases from V and 3 bases from J, leaving 16 bases between. The CDR3 region has the DNA TGTGCCAGCACCCACCTTCCTCGCTACTACAATGAGCAGTTCTTC. Translated: CASTHLPRYYNEQFF.

The chain employs TRBV3-1 and TRBJ2-1; TRBD2 aligns across 13 bases. V lost 4 bases and J lost 5; bases outside the gene matches: 2. The germline V gene has CDR1 LGHDT and CDR2 YNNKEL (reference sequence). This CDR3 is 15 amino acids long. Here the CDR3 DNA reads TGTGCCAGCAGCCTGGGACTAGCGGGGCACAATGAGCAGTTCTTC. It is translated as CASSLGLAGHNEQFF.

This clonotype came up a few times. This chain connects TRBV18 to TRBJ2-2; 8 nucleotides agree with TRBD2. Germline trimming cut 10 bases from V and 4 bases from J; bases unmatched to any gene: 11. This CDR3 is 15 amino acids long. Germline loops: CDR1 KGHSH, CDR2 LQKENI. The CDR3 DNA reads TGTGCCACCCTGTTCGGGGGGGACTCCACCGGGGAGCTGTTTTTT. Protein: CATLFGGDSTGELFF.

This clonotype appeared many times. V gene TRBV4-1 combines with J gene TRBJ2-5; possibly TRBD2 for D (5 bases). CDR3 size: 14 residues. The germline V gene encodes CDR1 MGHRA and CDR2 YSYEKL. Trimming took 6 bases from V and 4 from J, leaving 15 bases between them. The CDR3 spells CASRIGPGIETQYF. In DNA form, the CDR3 reads TGCGCCAGCAGAATAGGGCCGGGAATAGAGACCCAGTACTTC.

Worth noting for this clonotype: Being one base from a much bigger clone, this may be a read error. V usage is TRBV7-9 and J usage is TRBJ2-7; D remains ambiguous. CDR1 is SEHNR, CDR2 FQNEAQ, per germline (reference sequence). The CDR3 runs to 13 residues. V was clipped by 1 base and J by 3 bases, with 7 bases between them. The CDR3 DNA reads as TGTGCCAGCAGCTTAGGACCTATCTACGAGCAGTACTTC. Translation gives CASSLGPIYEQYF.

There are many counts of this clonotype. The J gene is TRBJ1-2, the V gene TRBV29-1, with D perhaps TRBD1 (5 bases). The CDR3 is made up of 12 amino acids. V shed 4 bases and J shed 6 bases, with 12 bases lying between them. The germline gives CDR1 SQVTM, CDR2 ANQGSEA. The CDR3, as DNA: TGCAGCGTTGGAAGGCAGGGAAATGGCTACACCTTC. Its translation: CSVGRQGNGYTF.

In this sample, this clonotype turned up a few times. The chain has TRBV7-2 and TRBJ2-7; D gene ambiguous. V was cut by 1 base and J by 3 bases, with 13 bases left in between. This CDR3 region has 15 residues. The germline gives CDR1 SGHTA, CDR2 FQGNSA. CDR3 sequence (DNA): TGTGCCAGCAGCTTAGAGGGTCCGCTTTACTACGAGCAGTACTTC. Protein: CASSLEGPLYYEQYF.

This clonotype has a count of ten or more. The chain combines TRBV7-2 with TRBJ2-7; 7 bases are a match to TRBD2. CDR1 and CDR2 from the germline V gene are SGHTA and FQGNSA. The CDR3 is made up of 16 amino acids. The V segment lost 3 bases and the J segment 3 bases; nucleotides outside the gene matches: 11. The DNA for the CDR3 is TGTGCCAGCAGCTTCCTTGAGGCCGGGAGGCGCTACGAGCAGTACTTC. It is translated as CASSFLEAGRRYEQYF.